This entry lists 9 T cell receptor beta chains sequenced from one sample in a study of vaccination and CD4 T cells after COVID-19. These receptors have no identified antigens. Sequenced with the Oncomine TCR Beta short-read assay was DNA taken from cultured CD4+ T cells. TCRdb used MiXCR to reprocess the PCR reads, holding one entry per CDR3 protein. This sample yields approximately 18,000 distinct CDR3 sequences, of which roughly 44% are seen a single time; 20% to 25% belongs to the top ten. Time point specified: late sampling 161 to 241 days after vaccination in three convalescent patients. Treatment of the sample: approximately nine-day PBMC culture with coronavirus spike peptide pools or control peptides (ViraFEST assay). Sample: CD4+ T cells from blood, cultured in vitro, taken about 7 months after SARS-CoV-2 vaccination. Receptors originate from a human donor who had recovered from COVID-19.

There are a few counts of this clonotype. The genes are TRBV7-3 and TRBJ1-1; D is ambiguous. V dropped 2 bases and J dropped 0 bases, with 13 bases sitting between them. The CDR3 has 16 amino acids. Germline V gene lookup returns CDR1 SGHTA and CDR2 FQGTGA. The DNA for the CDR3 is TGTGCCAGCAGCTTAGTAGCGGGAACCTTGAACACTGAAGCTTTCTTT. It translates to CASSLVAGTLNTEAFF.

There are a few counts of this clonotype. The chain links TRBV20-1 to TRBJ1-6; D is uncertain. The CDR3 runs 12 residues. Germline V gives CDR1 DFQATT, CDR2 SNEGSKA (reference sequence). Trimming removed 3 bases from V and 7 bases from J, with 7 bases in between. The CDR3 DNA follows: TGCAGTGCTAGCACTAAGAATTCACCCCTCCACTTT. Amino acids: CSASTKNSPLHF.

This clonotype was seen only once. J is TRBJ1-5 and V is TRBV6-2 or TRBV6-3, with 7 bases that match TRBD1. Per the germline V gene, CDR1 is MNHEY and CDR2 is SVGEGT. The CDR3 is 14 residues long. Trimming cost V 8 bases and J 5 bases; bases outside gene matches: 9. The CDR3, as DNA: TGTGCCAGCGTACAGTCAACAGGGGATCAGCCCCAGCATTTT. Translating it yields CASVQSTGDQPQHF.

This chain connects TRBV6-1 to TRBJ2-3; maybe TRBD2 (5 bases). Trimming stripped 8 bases from V and 6 bases from J, with 12 bases between. This CDR3 is 12 amino acids long. Germline values: CDR1 MNHNS, CDR2 SASEGT. As DNA, the CDR3 is TGTGCCAGCCAAACACGGAGGGATACGCAGTATTTT. This translates into CASQTRRDTQYF.

The CDR3 loop reads CASSRKGGSTEAFF. In nucleotides, the CDR3 is TGTGCCAGCAGTCGGAAGGGAGGTAGCACTGAAGCTTTCTTT. The rearrangement uses TRBV7-2 and TRBJ1-1; D uncertain. The CDR3 contains 14 residues. In germline, CDR1 is SGHTA, CDR2 FQGNSA. The germline V and J ends were trimmed by 6 bases and 4 bases, with 15 bases remaining between them. The whole variable domain, remainder taken from reference TRBV7-2 and TRBJ1-1, is GAGVSQSPSNKVTEKGKDVELRCDPISGHTALYWYRQSLGQGLEFLIYFQGNSAPDKSGLPSDRFSAERTGGSVSTLTIQRTQQEDSAVYLCASSRKGGSTEAFFGQGTRLTVV.

This clonotype was counted a few times. The chain uses TRBV7-2 and TRBJ2-5; no clear D gene. Looked up from germline, CDR1 is SGHTA and CDR2 is FQGNSA. V lost 3 bases and J lost 0, with 8 bases in between. The CDR3 covers 14 residues. In DNA form, the CDR3 reads TGTGCCAGCAGCTTCAACGGACACCAAGAGACCCAGTACTTC. Amino acids: CASSFNGHQETQYF.

The chain is built from TRBV24-1 and TRBJ1-3; D is unresolved. V was clipped by 5 bases and J by 3 bases, with 13 bases between them. Germline loops: CDR1 KGHDR, CDR2 SFDVKD. The CDR3 is 15 residues long. CDR3: CATSAPEDGGNTIYF. The CDR3, as DNA: TGTGCCACCAGTGCTCCCGAGGATGGTGGAAACACCATATATTTT.

V and J are TRBV27 and TRBJ1-5; 7 positions match TRBD1. The CDR3 totals 14 residues. V dropped 7 bases and J dropped 2; count of bases not matched to a gene: 5. The germline V gene encodes CDR1 MNHEY and CDR2 SMNVEV (reference sequence). The CDR3 protein is CASKGQSGNQPQHF. CDR3 DNA sequence: TGTGCCAGCAAGGGACAGTCGGGCAATCAGCCCCAGCATTTT.

V usage is TRBV10-3 and J usage is TRBJ1-6, with D possibly being TRBD1 (5 bases). The CDR3 consists of 16 residues. Trimming took off 0 bases at V and 7 bases at J, with 13 bases between the two ends. CDR1 and CDR2 (germline): ENHRY, SYGVKD. CDR3 bases: TGTGCCATCAGTGAGTCGCCGGGACGCAAAAATTCACCCCTCCACTTT. Translation gives CAISESPGRKNSPLHF.